This TCR beta chain was sequenced in a study of cytomegalovirus exposure and HLA in healthy donors. Per the germline V gene, CDR1 is MNHNS and CDR2 is SASEGT. The junction had 10 bases not matched to a gene; V was cut back by 3 bases and J by 5 bases. The CDR3 runs to 17 residues. 60 Vbeta and 13 Jbeta primers were used in PCR. Profiled with immunoSEQ multiplex PCR; TCRdb holds only in-frame clones, not every one. The sample has some 150,000 clones, 60% to 80% seen once. The study's findings and limits: Reports described diagnosis of cytomegalovirus status by the classifier as highly specific and sensitive. Earlier findings revealed that most TCR beta V segments proved productive either about 87% or about 30% of the time.

As regards this clone: Antigen: not known.

Sequenced input: PBMCs. The receptor was derived from a male donor in good health and CMV-seronegative. This rearrangement joins TRBV6-1 to TRBJ2-2, with 9 positions matching TRBD1. DNA of the CDR3: TGTGCCAGCAGTGACCAAACAGGGGGCGTTCGGACCGGGGAGCTGTTTTTT. Amino acid sequence: CASSDQTGGVRTGELFF.